Below, 18 T cell receptor beta chains from the same sample are listed, as sequenced in a study of T-cell reconstitution after alpha-beta-depleted transplantation in children. The TCRbeta library incorporated unique molecular identifiers. TCRdb recomputed calls from the PCR reads with MiXCR, one row per CDR3 protein. The sample carries 200,000 to 300,000 distinct CDR3 sequences, more than 10% recorded once. The specimen comprised PBMCs from the stem cell graft donor, sampled from the stem cell graft. All receptors derive from a human donor who donated a stem cell graft to a child with acute lymphoblastic leukemia.

Many counts were recorded for this clonotype. The genes are TRBV10-3 and TRBJ2-1; 10 bases align to TRBD2. CDR3 size: 11 residues. CDR1 and CDR2 (germline): ENHRY, SYGVKD. The CDR3 is CGTSGYNEQFF. The CDR3 nucleotides are TGTGGGACTAGCGGCTACAATGAGCAGTTCTTC.

The V and J genes are TRBV5-1 and TRBJ2-7, with TRBD2 as a possible D gene (5 bases). The CDR3 has 14 residues. The germline V gene encodes CDR1 SGHRS and CDR2 YFSETQ. V dropped 2 bases and J dropped 1 base, with 10 bases sitting between them. For the CDR3, the DNA is TGCGCCAGCAGCTTTGGGAGCGGTTCCTACGAGCAGTACTTC. This encodes CASSFGSGSYEQYF.

The sample holds many counts of this clonotype. The V and J genes are TRBV5-1 and TRBJ1-3; D is undetermined. The V and J ends lost 0 bases and 0 bases respectively, with 7 bases between them. Germline lookup yields CDR1 SGHRS and CDR2 YFSETQ. The CDR3 runs 15 residues. CDR3 residues: CASSLDTYSGNTIYF. CDR3 sequence (DNA): TGCGCCAGCAGCTTGGACACATACTCTGGAAACACCATATATTTT. Complete variable domain (other parts from reference TRBV5-1 and TRBJ1-3): KAGVTQTPRYLIKTRGQQVTLSCSPISGHRSVSWYQQTPGQGLQFLFEYFSETQRNKGNFPGRFSGRQFSNSRSEMNVSTLELGDSALYLCASSLDTYSGNTIYFGEGSWLTVV.

This clonotype showed up many times. The chain uses TRBV13 and TRBJ1-2, with 7 bases fitting TRBD1. J was trimmed by 3 bases and V by 0 bases; bases with no gene match: 4. The germline V gene encodes CDR1 PRHDT and CDR2 FYEKMQ (reference sequence). This CDR3 contains 15 residues. CDR3 loop: CASSLGGQGDYGYTF. For the CDR3, the DNA is TGTGCCAGCAGCTTAGGCGGTCAGGGGGACTATGGCTACACCTTC.

There are many counts of this clonotype. The chain joins TRBV20-1 to TRBJ2-5; TRBD1 matches 9 bases. This CDR3 contains 14 residues. V shed 6 bases and J 6 bases; nucleotides not matched to a gene: 11. CDR1 and CDR2 from the germline V gene are DFQATT and SNEGSKA (reference sequence). CDR3 coding DNA: TGCAGTGCCGGCAACACAGGGGGCGTAAAGACCCAGTACTTC. Amino acid sequence: CSAGNTGGVKTQYF.

This clonotype was counted ten times or more. This rearrangement joins TRBV12-3 or TRBV12-4 to TRBJ2-3, with D unresolved. The CDR3 contains 15 residues. Trimming stripped 1 base from V and 4 bases from J, with 12 bases between. Here the CDR3 DNA reads TGTGCCAGCAGTTTAGGGCAGCAATGGGCAGATACGCAGTATTTT. Translation gives CASSLGQQWADTQYF.

This clonotype was detected ten times or more. The DNA for the CDR3 is TGCGCCAGCACCTCGACTAGCGGGCGCTACAATGAGCAGTTCTTC. It is translated as CASTSTSGRYNEQFF. The chain couples TRBV5-1 to TRBJ2-1; TRBD2 aligns across 10 bases. This CDR3 contains 15 residues. The trim removed 6 bases at V and 3 bases at J, leaving 6 bases unmatched. CDR1 and CDR2 from the germline V gene are SGHRS and YFSETQ.

This clonotype was counted only a few times. The V and J genes are TRBV5-1 and TRBJ2-2, with TRBD1 matching over 9 bases. The germline CDR1 and CDR2 sequences are SGHRS and YFSETQ. This CDR3 has 15 amino acids. J lost 3 bases, V lost 4 bases, and 4 bases had no gene match. The CDR3 region is CASSLRTGDTGELFF. Here the CDR3 DNA reads TGCGCCAGCAGCCTCAGGACAGGGGACACCGGGGAGCTGTTTTTT.

Ten or more counts support this clonotype. V and J are TRBV7-9 and TRBJ1-3, with TRBD1 as a possible D gene (6 bases). Trimming took off 5 bases at V and 2 bases at J, with 13 bases between the two ends. CDR1 and CDR2 (germline): SEHNR, FQNEAQ (reference sequence). This CDR3 spans 15 amino acids. The CDR3 reads CASSPYHRAGNTIYF. In nucleotides, the CDR3 is TGTGCCAGCAGCCCCTACCACAGGGCTGGAAACACCATATATTTT.

This clonotype was observed at least ten times. This rearrangement joins TRBV25-1 to TRBJ2-2; 11 nucleotides agree with TRBD2. CDR1 and CDR2 (germline): MGHDK, SYGVNS. This CDR3 has 17 amino acids. With 3 bases clipped from V and 4 bases from J, the junction kept 7 bases outside the gene matches. CDR3 DNA sequence: TGTGCCAGCAGTGATCCCATGACTAGCGGGACCACCGGGGAGCTGTTTTTT. As protein: CASSDPMTSGTTGELFF.

This chain uses TRBV1 with TRBJ2-7. TRBV1 counts as a pseudogene. The CDR3 length is 12 residues. The CDR3 DNA reads TGCACCAGCAGCCCTGCCTCCTACGAGCAGTACTTC. Protein sequence: CTSSPASYEQYF.

This clonotype has a count of ten or more. This chain uses TRBV10-3 with TRBJ2-3; no definite D call. This CDR3 is built from 12 residues. Germline V gene lookup returns CDR1 ENHRY and CDR2 SYGVKD. Trimming pared 2 bases from V and 5 bases from J, leaving 5 bases between. The CDR3 sequence: CAISEALDTQYF. CDR3 bases: TGTGCCATCAGTGAGGCTCTAGATACGCAGTATTTT.

This clonotype was seen repeatedly, ten times or more. This chain links TRBV10-3 with TRBJ2-6, with D unclear. Trimming pared 3 bases from V and 2 bases from J, leaving 8 bases between. Germline V lookup: CDR1 ENHRY, CDR2 SYGVKD. The CDR3 consists of 15 residues. CDR3 region: CAISERRPGANVLTF. CDR3 coding DNA: TGTGCCATCAGTGAAAGGCGTCCTGGGGCCAACGTCCTGACTTTC.

As regards this clonotype: This may stem from a read error, because a much larger clone lies one nucleotide away. This CDR3 is CSARASGDVYDQYF. CDR3 DNA sequence: TGCAGTGCTAGAGCCTCCGGGGACGTCTACGACCAGTACTTC. J is TRBJ2-7 and V is TRBV20-1, with D perhaps matching TRBD1 or TRBD2 (5 bases each). Germline-derived CDR1 and CDR2 are DFQATT and SNEGSKA (reference sequence). The length of the CDR3 is 14 residues.

Many counts were recorded for this clonotype. The chain employs TRBV5-4 and TRBJ2-5; 9 bases agree with TRBD1. After removal of 4 bases from V and 4 bases from J, the junction contained 5 bases not matched to a gene. The CDR3 consists of 14 residues. Germline CDR1 and CDR2: SGHNT and YYREEE (reference sequence). CDR3 in DNA: TGTGCCAGCAGCCACGGACAGGGGAGAGAGACCCAGTACTTC. It translates to CASSHGQGRETQYF.

In this sample, this clonotype turned up many times. The rearrangement uses TRBV19 and TRBJ1-1, with no clear D. The CDR3 has 13 amino acids. Per the germline V gene, CDR1 is LNHDA and CDR2 is SQIVND (reference sequence). Between the trimmed V and J ends, which lost 8 bases and 5 bases, there was a span of 15 bases. CDR3 loop: CASLLTPGTEAFF. The DNA of the CDR3 is TGTGCCAGTCTCCTGACTCCGGGGACTGAAGCTTTCTTT.

The chain couples TRBV2 to TRBJ1-2; D might be TRBD1 (5 bases). CDR1 is SNHLY, CDR2 FYNNEI, per germline. Trimming pared 6 bases from V and 8 bases from J, leaving 16 bases between. There are 13 residues in the CDR3. The DNA for the CDR3 is TGTGCCAGCAGAGAGGACACGAGTGGGGGCTACACCTTC. Translated, it gives CASREDTSGGYTF.

In the case of this clonotype: A junction end diverges from the germline sequence, so it may reflect a read error. The chain has TRBV10-3 and TRBJ2-6, with TRBD1 matching over 9 bases. This CDR3 is 18 amino acids long. From germline, CDR1 is ENHRY and CDR2 SYGVKD. In nucleotides, the CDR3 is TGTGCCATCGCCGGCGCAGGACAGGGGTTCTCTGGGGCCAACGGCCTGACTTTC. Translated, it gives CAIAGAGQGFSGANGLTF.